This T cell receptor beta chain was identified during a study of cytomegalovirus exposure and HLA in healthy donors. In the case of this clone: The target antigen is unknown.

The PCR contained 60 Vbeta and 13 Jbeta primers. In the authors' workflow: In a later analysis, roughly 86 million unique TCR beta chains included roughly 11 million shared by two or more donors. The protocol was immunoSEQ multiplex PCR, while the TCRdb copy is restricted to in-frame clones and leaves out a portion. V and J calls and clone size come straight from that table; D and trimming were deduced from the DNA. The sample has some 130,000 clones; the top ten hold 1.5% to 2%. This CDR3 has 15 residues. V was cut by 3 bases and J by 0 bases, with 12 bases left in between. The germline V gene has CDR1 MNHEY and CDR2 SMNVEV (reference sequence). Whole-study findings and limits: There were a few CMV-associated chains whose specificity for CMV antigens was confirmed in vitro. Immune exposure was documented only through CMV serostatus. In a later analysis, TCR association rates varied by HLA locus: DRB1 most, HLA-C fewest.

The clonotype originates from a woman aged 35 to 49 in good health and CMV-seropositive. This chain joins TRBV27 and TRBJ2-7, with D possibly TRBD1 on 6 matching bases. Sequenced input: PBMCs. CDR3 sequence reads: CASSFARDTSYEQYF. DNA of the CDR3: TGTGCCAGCAGTTTCGCCCGGGACACCTCCTACGAGCAGTACTTC.